This TCR beta chain was found in a study of identical twins (dated by TCRdb to the mid-2010s). Study-wide context: TCR alpha and beta repertoires from monozygotic twins, unrelated adults of various ages and cord blood were deep-sequenced to test whether fetal clonotypes persist. To rule out contamination, the twin experiments were replicated at different times with different library preparation protocols. Results and caveats for the whole study, not just this receptor: Fewer insertions were carried by abundant cord blood beta clonotypes; a weaker similar trend was observed in young adult naive repertoires, while no such trend was observed in memory repertoires. In beta out-of-frame sequences, excess twin sharing was weaker, because having fewer shared sequences lowered the signal-to-noise ratio. Compared with coincidental sharing between unrelated individuals, out-of-frame TCR alpha sequences shared between twins had an excess of sequences with low generation probability. Because the same donors could not be followed over many years, conclusions were based on cross-sectional statistical analysis. Zero-insertion analyses could be partly confounded by invariant T cells such as MAIT and iNKT, though diverse VJ usage argued against such confounding for most clonotypes. Recombination models systematically underestimated out-of-frame TCR alpha sharing in monozygotic twins but agreed with sharing between unrelated individuals.

Turning to this clonotype: Its antigen remains unidentified. No qualities accompany the bases; no much larger clone lies one base away.

Only healthy Caucasian donors were included. The twin cohort consisted of three pairs of female monozygotic twins, all aged about 18 to 30 years. RNA for TCR libraries was isolated from peripheral blood mononuclear cells. The CDR3 numbers 15 residues from cysteine through phenylalanine. Of the read, only the CDR3 DNA is kept; its 45 bases are in frame from base 1. CDR1 and CDR2 are read off the germline V gene as MDHEN and SYDVKM. V is pruned by 3 bases and J by 5 bases, leaving 4 bases of the junction without a gene match. The receptor library was made with 5' RACE. The instrument given in TCRdb is Illumina HiSeq 2000. Template switching added a universal primer binding site, and the final cDNA carried a unique molecular identifier that allowed TCR cDNA molecules to be counted accurately. First-strand cDNA for TCR alpha and beta chains was synthesized from specific primers in the conserved constant-segment region. To control for contamination, every cDNA library was double barcoded, receiving both a SMART-Mk sample barcode and Illumina barcodes. TruSeq adapter sequences, together with Illumina sample barcodes, were added in two successive PCR steps. Sequencing of the TCR alpha and beta cDNA libraries was done on the Illumina HiSeq platform using custom primers. The authors' analysis ran thus. Raw reads were processed with MiGEC to extract unique molecular identifiers, and MiXCR was used to determine CDR3 positions. Recombination models were inferred per individual with the repgenHMM and IGoR tools using an EM algorithm. The tcR package in R was used for shared clonotype analysis, with sharing normalized by the product of cloneset sizes. Out-of-frame nonproductive sequences were analyzed to study raw recombination free of thymic and clonal selection effects. Through fastp at Q25 and MiXCR, TCRdb rebuilt clones from the public reads, retaining in-frame beta chains. Entries are consolidated by CDR3 protein sequence, retaining the most common genes and DNA. The V and J calls come from TCRdb's annotation, not from the publication. The sample has approximately 630,000 distinct CDR3 sequences on record, roughly 7.2% of them singletons. Over 1.5% of the sample is in the top ten clones.

Another study also made use of these data, one on yellow fever vaccine responses in identical twins. The second source states: According to the authors, in identical twins the way T cells responded to vaccination appeared partly convergent and partly personalized. Focusing on identical twins, the study followed the T cell clones that responded to the vaccine, and did so with precision.

The chain employs TRBV28 and TRBJ2-2, and TRBD2 aligns with 9 junction nucleotides. Sequencing was carried out using PBMCs. The TCR comes from a woman younger than 35 in good health. Read as DNA, the sequence is TGTGCCAGCAGTTTTGTGCTAGCGGGAACCGGGGAGCTGTTTTTT. This encodes CASSFVLAGTGELFF.